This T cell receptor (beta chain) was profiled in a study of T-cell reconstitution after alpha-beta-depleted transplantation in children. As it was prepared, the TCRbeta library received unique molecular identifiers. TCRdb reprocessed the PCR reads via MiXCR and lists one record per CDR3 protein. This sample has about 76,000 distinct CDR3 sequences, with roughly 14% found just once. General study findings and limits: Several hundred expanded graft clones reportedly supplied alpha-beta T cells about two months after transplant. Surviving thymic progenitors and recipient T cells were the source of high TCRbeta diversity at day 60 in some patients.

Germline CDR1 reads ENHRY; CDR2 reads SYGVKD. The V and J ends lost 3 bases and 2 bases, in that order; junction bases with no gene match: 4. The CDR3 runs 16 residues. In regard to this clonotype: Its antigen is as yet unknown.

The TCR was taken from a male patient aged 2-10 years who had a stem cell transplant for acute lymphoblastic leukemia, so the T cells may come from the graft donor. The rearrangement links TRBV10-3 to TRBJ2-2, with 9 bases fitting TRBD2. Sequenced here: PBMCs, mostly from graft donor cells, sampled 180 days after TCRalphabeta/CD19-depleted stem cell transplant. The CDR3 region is CAISETSGYNTGELFF. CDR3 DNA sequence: TGTGCCATCAGTGAAACTAGCGGGTACAACACCGGGGAGCTGTTTTTT.